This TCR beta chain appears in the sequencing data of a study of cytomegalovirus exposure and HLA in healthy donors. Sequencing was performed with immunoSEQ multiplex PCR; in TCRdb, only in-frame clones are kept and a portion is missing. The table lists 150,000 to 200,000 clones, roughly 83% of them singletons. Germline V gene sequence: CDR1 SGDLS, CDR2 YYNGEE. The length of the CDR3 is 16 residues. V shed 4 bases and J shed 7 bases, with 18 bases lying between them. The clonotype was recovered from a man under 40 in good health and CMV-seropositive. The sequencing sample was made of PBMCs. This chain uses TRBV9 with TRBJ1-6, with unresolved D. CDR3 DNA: TGTGCCAGCAGCCCATCGGGCTTCGGGAGCAATTCACCCCTCCACTTT. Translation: CASSPSGFGSNSPLHF.